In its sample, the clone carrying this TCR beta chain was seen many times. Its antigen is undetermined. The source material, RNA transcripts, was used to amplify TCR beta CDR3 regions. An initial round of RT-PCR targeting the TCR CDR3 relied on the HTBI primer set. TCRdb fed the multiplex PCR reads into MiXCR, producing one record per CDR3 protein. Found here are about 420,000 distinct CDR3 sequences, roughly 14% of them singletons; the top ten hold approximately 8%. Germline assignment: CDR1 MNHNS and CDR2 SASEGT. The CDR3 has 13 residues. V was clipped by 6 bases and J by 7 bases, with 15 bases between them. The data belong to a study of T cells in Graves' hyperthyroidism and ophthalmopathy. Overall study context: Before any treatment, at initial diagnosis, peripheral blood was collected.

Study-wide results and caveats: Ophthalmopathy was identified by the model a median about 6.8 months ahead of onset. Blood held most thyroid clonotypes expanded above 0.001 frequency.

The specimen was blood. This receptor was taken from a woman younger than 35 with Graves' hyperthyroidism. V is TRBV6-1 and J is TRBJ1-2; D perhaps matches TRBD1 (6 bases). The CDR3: CASSNPTGRGYTF. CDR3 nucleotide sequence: TGTGCCAGCAGCAATCCGACAGGTCGTGGCTACACCTTC.